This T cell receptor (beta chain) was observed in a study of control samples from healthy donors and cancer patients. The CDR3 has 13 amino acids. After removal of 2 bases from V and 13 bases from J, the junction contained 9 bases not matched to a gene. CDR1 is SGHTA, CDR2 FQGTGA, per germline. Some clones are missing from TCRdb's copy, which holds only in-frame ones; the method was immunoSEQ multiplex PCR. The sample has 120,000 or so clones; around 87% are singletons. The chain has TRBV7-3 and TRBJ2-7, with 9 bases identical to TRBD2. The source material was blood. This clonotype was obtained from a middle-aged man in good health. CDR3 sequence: CASSLLSLAGRYF. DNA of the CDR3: TGTGCCAGCAGCTTACTGTCGCTAGCGGGGCGCTACTTC. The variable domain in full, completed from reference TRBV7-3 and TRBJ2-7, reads GAGVSQTPSNKVTEKGKYVELRCDPISGHTALYWYRQSLGQGPEFLIYFQGTGAADDSGLPNDRFFAVRPEGSVSTLKIQRTERGDSAVYLCASSLLSLAGRYFGPGTRLTVT.